This T cell receptor (beta chain) was documented in a study of type 1 and type 2 diabetes patients. In the study overall: Samples came from type 1 diabetic, type 2 diabetic or nondiabetic people, recruited in China. General study results and limits: V and J gene usage correlated at about 0.97 between type 2 diabetes and control samples. Age and gender were not matched between study groups.

Donors had no other autoimmune disease or infection in four weeks. PCR was run on genomic DNA. The TCR beta CDR3 region was amplified using 30 forward and 13 reverse primers. Using its own MiXCR run on the multiplex PCR reads, TCRdb lists one record per CDR3 protein. This table has more than 250,000 distinct CDR3 sequences, around 50% appearing once. On this clonotype itself: Its specificity is unknown.

This sequence was found in a man in his late teens or twenties with type 2 diabetes. Material: peripheral blood mononuclear cells (PBMCs).

The CDR3 region is CASEDAGQGEAFF. In DNA, the CDR3 is TGTGCCAGCGAGGACGCTGGGCAGGGAGAAGCTTTCTTT. The rearrangement links TRBV7-8 to TRBJ1-1; the D gene is possibly TRBD1 (5 bases). Trimming cost V 8 bases and J 8 bases, with 18 bases left between them. This CDR3 spans 13 amino acids. From germline, CDR1 is SGHVS and CDR2 FQNEAQ.